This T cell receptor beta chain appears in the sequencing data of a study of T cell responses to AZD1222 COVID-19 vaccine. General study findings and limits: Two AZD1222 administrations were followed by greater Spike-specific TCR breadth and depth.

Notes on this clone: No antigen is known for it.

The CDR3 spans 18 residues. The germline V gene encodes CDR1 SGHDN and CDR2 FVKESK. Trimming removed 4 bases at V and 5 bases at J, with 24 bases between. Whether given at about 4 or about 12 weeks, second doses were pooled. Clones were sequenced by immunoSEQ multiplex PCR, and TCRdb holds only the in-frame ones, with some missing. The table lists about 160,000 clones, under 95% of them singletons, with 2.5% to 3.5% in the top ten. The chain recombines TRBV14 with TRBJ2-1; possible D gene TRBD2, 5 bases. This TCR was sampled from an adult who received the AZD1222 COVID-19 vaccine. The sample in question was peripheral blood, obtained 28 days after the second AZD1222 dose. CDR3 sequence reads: CASSPSGVQRLSDNEQFF. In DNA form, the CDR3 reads TGTGCCAGCAGCCCAAGTGGGGTTCAGCGGCTAAGCGACAATGAGCAGTTCTTC.